A single sample is the source of the 8 T cell receptor beta chains below, sequenced in a study of blood T cell repertoires in COVID-19. Only in-frame clones appear in the TCRdb table, and some are missing; sequencing was by immunoSEQ multiplex PCR. The sample lists a few hundred thousand clones; around 87% were seen once. Sample: PBMCs or T cells enriched from blood (not recorded which). The origin of the receptors is a woman in her thirties or forties who had recovered from COVID-19.

V gene TRBV7-9 combines with J gene TRBJ2-7; TRBD2 might be the D (5 bases). Germline V gene sequence: CDR1 SEHNR, CDR2 FQNEAQ (reference sequence). The CDR3 runs 16 residues. V was clipped by 1 base and J by 4 bases, with 17 bases between them. The CDR3 sequence: CASSLVADSAGYEQYF. The CDR3 nucleotides are TGTGCCAGCAGCTTAGTCGCAGATTCGGCGGGTTACGAGCAGTACTTC.

The chain has TRBV2 and TRBJ1-2, with a weak D call TRBD1 (6 bases). Deletions cut 6 bases from V and 2 bases from J, with 13 bases between. The germline gives CDR1 SNHLY, CDR2 FYNNEI. CDR3 length equals 14 residues. In DNA, the CDR3 is TGTGCCAGCAGAGGACAGAGCTTCAACTATGGCTACACCTTC. It codes for CASRGQSFNYGYTF.

The V gene is TRBV12-3 or TRBV12-4, the J gene TRBJ1-1; the D gene is possibly TRBD1 (6 bases). The CDR3 is made up of 13 amino acids. V was trimmed by 1 base and J by 3 bases, leaving 6 bases between them. The CDR3 sequence is CASSLEGDTEAFF. The CDR3 coding sequence is TGTGCCAGCAGTTTAGAGGGGGACACTGAAGCTTTCTTT.

This sequence joins TRBV10-3 and TRBJ2-2; 7 nucleotides agree with TRBD1. Losses at the gene ends were 11 bases for V and 0 bases for J; bases not matched to a gene: 15. The germline V gene encodes CDR1 ENHRY and CDR2 SYGVKD. The CDR3 sequence is 17 residues long. The CDR3 nucleotides are TGTGCCGCCGGCCCCCGGACAGGCCACGCGAACACCGGGGAGCTGTTTTTT. The encoded protein is CAAGPRTGHANTGELFF.

V is TRBV5-1 and J is TRBJ1-1; TRBD1 matches at 8 bases. V was pared by 3 bases and J by 5 bases, with 9 bases of the junction left unmatched. Germline V CDR1 and CDR2: SGHRS, YFSETQ. This CDR3 is built from 15 residues. Here the CDR3 DNA reads TGCGCCAGCAGCTCCCGGGACAGGAGAAGGACTGAAGCTTTCTTT. Translation gives CASSSRDRRRTEAFF.

The V call is TRBV24-1, the J call TRBJ1-6; 12 bases fit TRBD1. The CDR3 length is 14 residues. The junction had 5 bases not matched to a gene; V was cut back by 9 bases and J by 9 bases. Germline lookup yields CDR1 KGHDR and CDR2 SFDVKD. The CDR3 region has the DNA TGTGCCACCGAAGGGACAGGGGGCTTTTCACCCCTCCACTTT. This codes for CATEGTGGFSPLHF.

The J gene is TRBJ2-1, the V gene TRBV5-1; 9 bases agree with TRBD2. The junction had 4 bases not matched to a gene; V was cut back by 4 bases and J by 2 bases. The CDR3 totals 15 residues. CDR1 is SGHRS and CDR2 is YFSETQ in the germline V gene. CDR3 amino acids: CASSPRLAAYNEQFF. CDR3 sequence (DNA): TGCGCCAGCAGCCCCAGACTAGCGGCCTACAATGAGCAGTTCTTC.

This clone was seen a few times. The chain is built from TRBV27 and TRBJ1-1, with unresolved D. V shed 5 bases and J shed 1 base, with 14 bases lying between them. Germline V CDR1 and CDR2: MNHEY, SMNVEV (reference sequence). CDR3 size: 15 residues. CDR3 DNA: TGTGCCAGCAGTCCCTGGACTTTGGGGAACACTGAAGCTTTCTTT. The encoded protein is CASSPWTLGNTEAFF.